The rows below give T cell receptor beta chains drawn from one sample of a study of CD8 T cells in ankylosing spondylitis. TCRdb called the 5' RACE reads again in MiXCR, with one record for every CDR3 protein. The data hold about 310,000 distinct CDR3 sequences, with roughly 20% observed a single time. The sequenced material came from blood, either unsorted or a sorted T cell fraction (not recorded which). The receptors were gathered from a female donor with ankylosing spondylitis or in good health (not recorded which). Each CDR3 is given with its conserved first and last residue. The order of the fields is CDR3 protein, CDR3 DNA, D gene, clone size, J gene, V gene. A D gene is named only where the DNA matches it firmly. Rows may omit the clone size; those that give it use once, few, many or a size class.

CASSDSGSTDTQYF TGTGCCAGCAGTGATAGCGGGAGTACAGATACGCAGTATTTT TRBD2 few TRBJ2-3 TRBV25-1
CASSFGGTPHEQFF TGTGCCAGCAGCTTTGGAGGGACCCCTCATGAGCAGTTCTTC NA NA TRBJ2-1 TRBV11-2
CASSLLFDGGGYTF TGTGCCAGCAGCTTACTTTTTGATGGGGGTGGCTACACCTTC NA NA TRBJ1-2 TRBV7-9
CASKQGVNTGELFF TGTGCCAGCAAGCAGGGGGTGAACACCGGGGAGCTGTTTTTT TRBD1 once TRBJ2-2 TRBV7-2
CASSLAGSDGYTF TGTGCCAGCAGCTTAGCGGGGTCGGATGGCTACACCTTC NA NA TRBJ1-2 TRBV11-2
CASSFDRGSEAFF TGCGCCAGCAGCTTCGACAGGGGGTCTGAAGCTTTCTTT TRBD1 NA TRBJ1-1 TRBV5-1
CSALIAGAYEQYF TGCAGTGCTCTCATAGCGGGGGCCTACGAGCAGTACTTC TRBD2 NA TRBJ2-7 TRBV20-1
CASSLGLLAGGQETQYF TGTGCCAGCAGCTTAGGCCTACTAGCGGGAGGCCAAGAGACCCAGTACTTC TRBD2 few TRBJ2-5 TRBV7-2
CASSRLAGGLIDEQYF TGTGCCAGCAGCAGACTAGCGGGAGGGCTAATCGACGAGCAGTACTTC TRBD2 NA TRBJ2-7 TRBV5-5
CAISDPAADIQYF TGTGCCATCAGTGACCCGGCGGCGGACATTCAGTACTTC NA many TRBJ2-4 TRBV10-3
CASSPGQNYGYTF TGTGCCAGCTCACCGGGACAGAACTATGGCTACACCTTC TRBD1 many TRBJ1-2 TRBV18
CSVDVKGFSYNEQFF TGCAGCGTGGACGTAAAGGGCTTCTCCTACAATGAGCAGTTCTTC NA few TRBJ2-1 TRBV29-1
CSAPDRRYYGYTF TGCAGTGCTCCAGACAGAAGGTACTATGGCTACACCTTC NA NA TRBJ1-2 TRBV20-1